Each of the 21 T cell receptor beta chains below was sequenced from the same sample in a study of cytomegalovirus exposure and HLA in healthy donors. PCR involved 60 Vbeta and 13 Jbeta primers. The table came from immunoSEQ multiplex PCR; TCRdb's copy has only in-frame clones and leaves some out. This table holds some 110,000 clones. Sequenced input: PBMCs. These receptors were obtained from a man in his late teens or twenties in good health and CMV-seronegative.

This chain uses TRBV6-5 with TRBJ2-1; 10 bases align to TRBD2. Trimming cost V 0 bases and J 8 bases; bases outside gene matches: 4. CDR1 is MNHEY, CDR2 SVGAGI, per germline. The CDR3 is made up of 15 amino acids. This CDR3 is CASSYSILAGYEQFF. The CDR3 DNA is TGTGCCAGCAGTTACTCCATACTAGCGGGGTATGAGCAGTTCTTC.

CDR3 loop: CASSLSGSSYEQYF. The CDR3 DNA follows: TGCGCCAGCAGCTTGTCCGGTAGCTCCTACGAGCAGTACTTC. The chain couples TRBV5-1 to TRBJ2-7; D is unresolved. Germline assignment: CDR1 SGHRS and CDR2 YFSETQ. The CDR3 has 14 residues. V dropped 1 base and J dropped 0 bases, with 8 bases sitting between them.

The chain combines TRBV19 with TRBJ1-5, with 10 bases aligning to TRBD1. The CDR3 has 16 residues. Germline trimming cut 3 bases from V and 4 bases from J; bases unmatched to any gene: 6. In germline, CDR1 is LNHDA, CDR2 SQIVND (reference sequence). The DNA for the CDR3 is TGTGCCAGTAGTATTATCGCGGGACAGGGGAATCAGCCCCAGCATTTT. Translating it yields CASSIIAGQGNQPQHF. Variable domain in full (rest from reference TRBV19 and TRBJ1-5): DGGITQSPKYLFRKEGQNVTLSCEQNLNHDAMYWYRQDPGQGLRLIYYSQIVNDFQKGDIAEGYSVSREKKESFPLTVTSAQKNPTAFYLCASSIIAGQGNQPQHFGDGTRLSIL.

The chain couples TRBV5-1 to TRBJ2-7; TRBD1 agrees at 8 bases. This CDR3 has 15 residues. V shed 0 bases and J 0 bases; nucleotides not matched to a gene: 2. CDR1 is SGHRS, CDR2 YFSETQ, per germline. The CDR3, as DNA: TGCGCCAGCAGCTTGGGGACAGGGAGCTCCTACGAGCAGTACTTC. Its protein is CASSLGTGSSYEQYF.

To note about this clone: Other nucleotide sequences in the sample specify the same CDR3. V and J are TRBV15 and TRBJ1-4; TRBD1 might be the D (6 bases). Germline lookup yields CDR1 LNHNV and CDR2 YYDKDF (reference sequence). CDR3 size: 15 residues. With 0 bases removed from V and 2 bases from J, the gap between germline ends came to 7 bases. In DNA, the CDR3 is TGTGCCACCAGCAGAGACCAGGGGACTAATGAAAAACTGTTTTTT. Its protein product is CATSRDQGTNEKLFF.

The V gene is TRBV15, the J gene TRBJ2-7; 7 bases are a match to TRBD2. The CDR3 extends over 18 amino acids. J lost 3 bases, V lost 1 base, and 15 bases had no gene match. Looked up from germline, CDR1 is LNHNV and CDR2 is YYDKDF (reference sequence). The CDR3 DNA reads as TGTGCCACCAGCAGAGGTGTTCTTTTAGGTGAGCGGGGCTACGAGCAGTACTTC. It codes for CATSRGVLLGERGYEQYF.

The chain recombines TRBV29-1 with TRBJ2-7; 11 positions agree with TRBD2. This CDR3 spans 14 amino acids. V shed 6 bases and J 2 bases; nucleotides not matched to a gene: 6. Germline CDR1 and CDR2: SQVTM and ANQGSEA. The CDR3 bases are TGCAGCGTACGACTTAGCGGGAGGGCCTACGAGCAGTACTTC. Translating gives CSVRLSGRAYEQYF.

V gene TRBV9 combines with J gene TRBJ2-3; D might be TRBD1 (6 bases). Trimming took off 6 bases at V and 2 bases at J, with 13 bases between the two ends. The CDR3 contains 14 residues. The germline CDR1 and CDR2 sequences are SGDLS and YYNGEE. In nucleotides, the CDR3 is TGTGCCAGCATGAGGGACACTACCACAGATACGCAGTATTTT. Protein sequence: CASMRDTTTDTQYF.

This CDR3 is CASSLRTVNTEAFF. In DNA form, the CDR3 reads TGTGCCAGCAGTTTAAGAACAGTGAACACTGAAGCTTTCTTT. The chain combines TRBV27 with TRBJ1-1; no firm D call. This CDR3 has 14 amino acids. V shed 2 bases and J shed 0 bases, with 7 bases lying between them. Germline CDR1 MNHEY, CDR2 SMNVEV (reference sequence).

The CDR3 loop is CASSQMKNTGELFF. As DNA, the CDR3 is TGTGCCAGCAGCCAGATGAAAAACACCGGGGAGCTGTTTTTT. The chain has TRBV11-2 and TRBJ2-2, with D hard to call. Trimming took off 5 bases at V and 2 bases at J, with 9 bases between the two ends. CDR1 and CDR2 (germline): SGHAT, FQNNGV. This CDR3 spans 14 amino acids.

The chain combines TRBV30 with TRBJ2-3, with TRBD2 matching 7 bases. CDR1 is GTSNPN and CDR2 is SVGIG in the germline V gene (reference sequence). Trimming took 4 bases from V and 3 from J; bases not matched to a gene: 1. The CDR3 loop spans 12 amino acids. DNA of the CDR3: TGTGCCTGGACTAGCGGAACAGATACGCAGTATTTT. Residues: CAWTSGTDTQYF.

J is TRBJ1-1 and V is TRBV6-4; 8 bases are shared with TRBD1. With 4 bases clipped from V and 7 bases from J, the junction kept 14 bases outside the gene matches. This CDR3 region has 16 residues. Germline V gives CDR1 MRHNA, CDR2 SNTAGT. CDR3 residues: CASSVLSGTGPGEAFF. The CDR3 region has the DNA TGTGCCAGCAGTGTTTTGTCCGGGACAGGCCCTGGTGAAGCTTTCTTT.

The V gene is TRBV7-7, the J gene TRBJ2-1; 7 bases match TRBD2. Germline CDR1 is SSHAT and CDR2 is FNYEAQ (reference sequence). With V trimmed by 5 bases and J by 5 bases, 3 bases remained unmatched. There are 13 residues in the CDR3. CDR3 region: CASSEGTNNEQFF. DNA for the CDR3: TGTGCCAGCAGCGAGGGGACTAACAATGAGCAGTTCTTC.

V usage is TRBV19 and J usage is TRBJ2-5; tentatively, D is TRBD2 (5 bases). CDR3 length: 13 amino acids. CDR1 LNHDA and CDR2 SQIVND come from the germline V gene (reference sequence). Deletions cut 6 bases from V and 7 bases from J, with 15 bases between. CDR3 region: CASSPSEGRTQYF. The CDR3 DNA reads TGTGCCAGTAGCCCGAGTGAGGGTCGGACCCAGTACTTC.

The chain links TRBV18 to TRBJ2-5; TRBD2 might be the D (6 bases). The V and J ends lost 2 bases and 4 bases respectively, with 14 bases between them. The CDR3 sequence is 15 residues long. Germline lookup yields CDR1 KGHSH and CDR2 LQKENI. In DNA, the CDR3 is TGTGCCAGCTCACCAAAACTAGCCCCAAGAGAGACCCAGTACTTC. Residues: CASSPKLAPRETQYF.

CDR3 residues: CASSVDSHTEAFF. The CDR3 nucleotides read TGTGCCAGCAGTGTCGACAGTCACACTGAAGCTTTCTTT. The chain uses TRBV2 and TRBJ1-1; D is perhaps TRBD1 (5 bases). Trimming shortened V by 4 bases and J by 3 bases, and 9 bases separated the two germline ends. The CDR3 covers 13 residues. Germline CDR1 and CDR2: SNHLY and FYNNEI.

The chain joins TRBV11-1 to TRBJ2-7, with 8 bases that match TRBD2. The CDR3 runs to 15 residues. Germline V gene sequence: CDR1 SGHAT, CDR2 FQDESV (reference sequence). Trimming removed 3 bases from V and 6 bases from J; junction bases left unmatched: 10. CDR3 in DNA: TGTGCCAGCAGCTTCCCTCGGGAGGGATCAGGCGAGCAGTACTTC. This gives the protein CASSFPREGSGEQYF.

The V call is TRBV4-1, the J call TRBJ1-1, with a possible D match to TRBD1 (6 bases). CDR1 is MGHRA, CDR2 YSYEKL, per germline. With 3 bases removed from V and 0 bases from J, the gap between germline ends came to 11 bases. The CDR3 sequence is 15 residues long. In nucleotides, the CDR3 is TGCGCCAGCAGCCAGCCCTCAGGGGTGAACACTGAAGCTTTCTTT. Its translation is CASSQPSGVNTEAFF.

The rearrangement links TRBV4-2 to TRBJ2-1, with D maybe TRBD1 (6 bases). V shed 0 bases and J shed 9 bases, with 9 bases lying between them. The CDR3 length is 13 residues. The germline gives CDR1 LGHNA, CDR2 YNFKEQ. CDR3 sequence (DNA): TGTGCCAGCAGCCAAGATCAAGGGGGTGAGCAGTTCTTC. Protein sequence: CASSQDQGGEQFF.

V is TRBV6-6 and J is TRBJ1-2; TRBD1 matches at 7 bases. The CDR3 has 16 amino acids. V was pared by 4 bases and J by 5 bases, with 13 bases of the junction left unmatched. The V gene's germline CDR1 is MNHNY and CDR2 SVGAGI (reference sequence). As DNA, the CDR3 is TGTGCCAGCAGTTCCCCGGGAGGGGGCGAGTCGTATGGCTACACCTTC. Translating it yields CASSSPGGGESYGYTF.

The chain employs TRBV6-5 and TRBJ1-2; D perhaps matches TRBD1 (6 bases). The V and J ends lost 10 bases and 8 bases respectively, with 17 bases between them. The CDR3 runs to 12 residues. Germline V gives CDR1 MNHEY, CDR2 SVGAGI. The CDR3 DNA follows: TGTGCCACCACGGTCGGAACAGGGGGCTACACCTTC. Translation gives CATTVGTGGYTF.